These 9 T cell receptor beta chains originate from one sample sequenced in a study of radiotherapy plus CTLA-4 blockade in lung cancer. The repertoire was sequenced with immunoSEQ multiplex PCR; TCRdb's copy has only in-frame clones and lacks some. The sample has 40,000 or so clones; about 73% are singletons. The input for sequencing was peripheral blood, taken from a patient treated with radiotherapy plus ipilimumab. The receptor source for this set is a human donor with non-small cell lung cancer who had stable disease on radiotherapy plus ipilimumab.

This chain links TRBV6-6 with TRBJ2-3; 10 nucleotides agree with TRBD1. V gave up 7 bases and J gave up 5 bases; unmatched junction bases: 9. The CDR3 sequence is 15 residues long. Germline assignment: CDR1 MNHNY and CDR2 SVGAGI (reference sequence). CDR3 sequence: CASTQTGGAGDTQYF. The CDR3 coding sequence is TGTGCCAGCACCCAGACAGGGGGCGCCGGAGATACGCAGTATTTT.

This chain's CDR3 is CASSLRDGEGTEAFF. The CDR3 nucleotides read TGTGCCAGCAGCTTAAGGGACGGTGAGGGCACTGAAGCTTTCTTT. This rearrangement joins TRBV11-2 to TRBJ1-1; the D gene is possibly TRBD1 (5 bases). Germline V gene data show CDR1 as SGHAT and CDR2 as FQNNGV. V gave up 2 bases and J gave up 4 bases, with 14 bases separating them. The CDR3 sequence is 15 residues long. Filled out from reference TRBV11-2 and TRBJ1-1, the complete variable domain reads EAGVAQSPRYKIIEKRQSVAFWCNPISGHATLYWYQQILGQGPKLLIQFQNNGVVDDSQLPKDRFSAERLKGVDSTLKIQPAKLEDSAVYLCASSLRDGEGTEAFFGQGTRLTVV.

The gene calls are TRBV11-2 and TRBJ1-1; D remains ambiguous. V lost 1 base and J 6 bases, leaving 12 bases between the germline ends. The CDR3 sequence is 14 residues long. CDR1 SGHAT and CDR2 FQNNGV come from the germline V gene. CDR3 sequence (DNA): TGTGCCAGCAGCTTAGTTCCGGGAGTCGCTGAAGCTTTCTTT. It encodes CASSLVPGVAEAFF.

V is TRBV7-2 and J is TRBJ1-2; TRBD1 might be the D (6 bases). Trimming removed 6 bases at V and 0 bases at J, with 20 bases between. Germline values: CDR1 SGHTA, CDR2 FQGNSA. The CDR3 totals 17 residues. The CDR3 DNA reads as TGTGCCAGCAGTCCAGACAGGAGTCTTTCTTCTAACTATGGCTACACCTTC. Its protein product is CASSPDRSLSSNYGYTF. Full variable domain (rest looked up from reference TRBV7-2 and TRBJ1-2): GAGVSQSPSNKVTEKGKDVELRCDPISGHTALYWYRQSLGQGLEFLIYFQGNSAPDKSGLPSDRFSAERTGGSVSTLTIQRTQQEDSAVYLCASSPDRSLSSNYGYTFGSGTRLTVV.

The V call is TRBV6-5, the J call TRBJ2-5; the D gene could be TRBD1 or TRBD2 (6 bases each). The V and J ends lost 1 base and 4 bases respectively, with 16 bases between them. This CDR3 contains 16 residues. Germline values: CDR1 MNHEY, CDR2 SVGAGI. CDR3 DNA: TGTGCCAGCAGTTACTGGGCTGGGGGGCAATCAGAGACCCAGTACTTC. It is translated as CASSYWAGGQSETQYF.

This clone was counted between two and nine times. The genes are TRBV5-1 and TRBJ2-1; 9 bases agree with TRBD2. In germline, CDR1 is SGHRS, CDR2 YFSETQ. V trimming: 0 bases; J trimming: 8 bases; junction bases outside the gene matches: 12. The CDR3 consists of 17 residues. CDR3: CASSLEGVAGGIDEQFF. In DNA, the CDR3 is TGCGCCAGCAGCTTGGAGGGGGTGGCGGGGGGGATCGATGAGCAGTTCTTC.

The rearrangement joins TRBV4-1 to TRBJ1-5; the match to TRBD1 covers 7 bases. The CDR3 spans 16 residues. V dropped 1 base and J dropped 5; count of bases not matched to a gene: 8. Germline CDR1 MGHRA, CDR2 YSYEKL. The CDR3 sequence: CASSQASTTGHQPQHF. In DNA form, the CDR3 reads TGCGCCAGCAGCCAAGCTTCTACGACAGGGCATCAGCCCCAGCATTTT.

This clone was observed a single time. The chain couples TRBV21-1 to TRBJ1-6. TRBV21-1 is tagged as a pseudogene. The CDR3 spans 18 residues. CDR3 nucleotides: TGTGCCAGCAGACTGAGGGTAGCTACACATACTCATAATTCACCCCTCCACTTT. It codes for CASRLRVATHTHNSPLHF.

The chain couples TRBV19 to TRBJ2-1; the match to TRBD2 covers 12 bases. Germline V CDR1 and CDR2: LNHDA, SQIVND (reference sequence). Trimming cost V 1 base and J 3 bases; bases outside gene matches: 10. CDR3 size: 19 residues. DNA of the CDR3: TGTGCCAGTAGTATAGGGCGGCTAGCGGGGGGGCCGGTCTACAATGAGCAGTTCTTC. This translates into CASSIGRLAGGPVYNEQFF.